The 31 T cell receptor beta chains below come from one sample, sequenced in a study of response to subunit inactivated influenza vaccine. TCRdb re-analysed the RT-PCR reads in MiXCR, keeping a single row per CDR3 protein. The sample contains around 250,000 distinct CDR3 sequences, 9.5% to 15% of which appear only once. The material sequenced was non-naive T cells sorted from PBMCs, taken about 14 days before vaccination. The receptors were sampled from a man aged 50 to 59 who received an inactivated influenza vaccine.

DNA of the CDR3: TGTGCCAGCAGCTCGGAAATATCCGGGCAGTACTTC. Protein sequence: CASSSEISGQYF. The gene calls are TRBV5-5 and TRBJ2-7; no firm D call. With 3 bases removed from V and 9 bases from J, the gap between germline ends came to 13 bases. CDR1 SGHKS and CDR2 YYEKEE come from the germline V gene (reference sequence). The CDR3 loop spans 12 amino acids.

The chain couples TRBV7-9 to TRBJ2-7; D possibly corresponds to TRBD1 (5 bases). CDR1 and CDR2 (germline): SEHNR, FQNEAQ (reference sequence). The ends were cut back, 1 base at V and 1 base at J, with 11 bases in the middle. The CDR3 extends over 15 amino acids. The CDR3 DNA follows: TGTGCCAGCAGCTTAGAAGGCCGACAGTCCTACGAGCAGTACTTC. It yields the protein CASSLEGRQSYEQYF.

There are many counts of this clonotype. V and J are TRBV20-1 and TRBJ2-1; TRBD2 aligns across 11 bases. The J segment lost 4 bases and the V segment lost 4 bases, leaving 3 bases of the junction unmatched. The CDR3 is made up of 14 amino acids. Germline V lookup: CDR1 DFQATT, CDR2 SNEGSKA (reference sequence). The chain's CDR3 is CSAISGRGYNEQFF. DNA for the CDR3: TGCAGTGCTATTAGCGGGAGGGGGTACAATGAGCAGTTCTTC.

This clonotype showed up many times. This chain joins TRBV7-2 and TRBJ2-5; 12 bases match TRBD2. The CDR3 is 17 residues long. CDR1 is SGHTA and CDR2 is FQGNSA in the germline V gene. Losses at the gene ends were 3 bases for V and 4 bases for J; bases not matched to a gene: 9. CDR3 residues: CASSLTSGSRGGETQYF. The CDR3 bases are TGTGCCAGCAGCTTGACTAGCGGGAGTAGAGGGGGAGAGACCCAGTACTTC.

This clonotype has at least ten counts. V usage is TRBV12-3 or TRBV12-4 and J usage is TRBJ2-1; D unresolved. The CDR3 runs 13 residues. The V end was cut by 6 bases, the J end by 10 bases, with 16 bases between. The CDR3 spells CASSQADGAEQFF. As DNA, the CDR3 is TGTGCCAGCAGCCAAGCCGACGGAGCGGAGCAGTTCTTC.

This clonotype was seen many times. The chain carries TRBV24-1 and TRBJ2-3; the D is unclear. Germline loops: CDR1 KGHDR, CDR2 SFDVKD. The CDR3 consists of 11 residues. V lost 8 bases to trimming and J lost 6 bases, with 8 bases between them. The CDR3 nucleotides are TGTGCCACCACCGACCGGGATACGCAGTATTTT. It translates to CATTDRDTQYF.

This sequence joins TRBV28 and TRBJ2-7; 7 bases match TRBD2. Unmatched junction bases numbered 14, after V lost 7 bases and J lost 5 bases. Germline CDR1 and CDR2: MDHEN and SYDVKM. The CDR3 has 15 amino acids. CDR3 nucleotide sequence: TGTGCCAGCACCTCACCGGGGGGTTCATTCCACGAGCAGTACTTC. Amino acids: CASTSPGGSFHEQYF.

The chain couples TRBV20-1 to TRBJ1-1, with D possibly being TRBD1 (5 bases). This CDR3 region has 11 residues. Trimming shortened V by 1 base and J by 7 bases, and 7 bases separated the two germline ends. Germline values: CDR1 DFQATT, CDR2 SNEGSKA (reference sequence). DNA for the CDR3: TGCAGTGCTAGAGCAGACAGTGAAGCTTTCTTT. Protein product: CSARADSEAFF.

This chain joins TRBV20-1 and TRBJ2-1; TRBD2 is a possible D gene (6 bases). The CDR3 is 15 residues long. Germline values: CDR1 DFQATT, CDR2 SNEGSKA (reference sequence). Between the trimmed V and J ends, which lost 3 bases and 4 bases, there was a span of 16 bases. CDR3 bases: TGCAGTGCTAGGCCCCCTAGCGACGTATACAATGAGCAGTTCTTC. Translation gives CSARPPSDVYNEQFF.

V and J are TRBV6-5 and TRBJ2-5; 11 bases fit TRBD2. Looked up from germline, CDR1 is MNHEY and CDR2 is SVGAGI. The CDR3 length is 18 residues. Trimming at V came to 0 bases and at J to 2 bases, leaving 8 bases not matched to a gene. In nucleotides, the CDR3 is TGTGCCAGCAGTTACTCGGGGGGACTAGCGGACTCACAAGAGACCCAGTACTTC. Residues: CASSYSGGLADSQETQYF.

The genes are TRBV4-3 and TRBJ2-2; no reliable D call. Germline assignment: CDR1 LGHNA and CDR2 YSLEER. V dropped 2 bases and J dropped 3 bases, with 10 bases sitting between them. CDR3 size: 15 residues. Here the CDR3 DNA reads TGCGCCAGCAGCCAACTTTCTAGGCACACCGGGGAGCTGTTTTTT. It translates to CASSQLSRHTGELFF.

There are many counts of this clonotype. The rearrangement uses TRBV15 and TRBJ2-2; D possibly corresponds to TRBD1 (5 bases). V lost 0 bases and J lost 5, with 13 bases in between. The CDR3 is 16 amino acids. Germline V gene data show CDR1 as LNHNV and CDR2 as YYDKDF (reference sequence). The CDR3 reads CATSRDNKGITGELFF. The CDR3 coding sequence is TGTGCCACCAGCAGAGATAATAAGGGGATTACCGGGGAGCTGTTTTTT. The variable domain in full, completed from reference TRBV15 and TRBJ2-2, reads DAMVIQNPRYQVTQFGKPVTLSCSQTLNHNVMYWYQQKSSQAPKLLFHYYDKDFNNEADTPDNFQSRRPNTSFCFLDIRSPGLGDTAMYLCATSRDNKGITGELFFGEGSRLTVL.

The genes are TRBV11-2 and TRBJ2-2; 7 nucleotides line up with TRBD1. With V trimmed by 0 bases and J by 6 bases, 7 bases remained unmatched. This CDR3 has 16 residues. CDR1 is SGHAT, CDR2 FQNNGV, per germline. This chain's CDR3 is CASSLEPGQLSGELFF. CDR3 DNA sequence: TGTGCCAGCAGCTTAGAACCGGGACAGTTGTCCGGGGAGCTGTTTTTT.

This clonotype was found a few times. The rearrangement uses TRBV11-3 and TRBJ2-5; possible D gene TRBD1, 6 bases. There are 15 residues in the CDR3. Germline assignment: CDR1 SGHNT and CDR2 YENEEA. Trimming took 5 bases from V and 4 from J, leaving 17 bases between them. In nucleotides, the CDR3 is TGTGCCAGCAGCGCCCGAGGACAGTCATTAGAGACCCAGTACTTC. Residues: CASSARGQSLETQYF. The full variable domain, with the rest looked up from reference TRBV11-3 and TRBJ2-5, is EAGVVQSPRYKIIEKKQPVAFWCNPISGHNTLYWYLQNLGQGPELLIRYENEEAVDDSQLPKDRFSAERLKGVDSTLKIQPAELGDSAVYLCASSARGQSLETQYFGPGTRLLVL.

In its sample, this clonotype was seen a few times. The chain joins TRBV14 to TRBJ2-5; D gene uncertain. The germline V and J ends were trimmed by 4 bases and 1 base, with 10 bases remaining between them. Germline V gene data show CDR1 as SGHDN and CDR2 as FVKESK. The CDR3 is 14 amino acids. CDR3 sequence reads: CASSPLIGQETQYF. The CDR3 nucleotides read TGTGCCAGCAGCCCCTTAATCGGCCAAGAGACCCAGTACTTC.

The chain carries TRBV7-2 and TRBJ2-7; D is possibly TRBD1 or TRBD2 (5 bases each). Germline V gives CDR1 SGHTA, CDR2 FQGNSA. V shed 8 bases and J shed 0 bases, with 17 bases lying between them. The CDR3 is 15 amino acids. The CDR3 here is CASVTGTWSSYEQYF. The CDR3 region has the DNA TGTGCCAGCGTTACCGGGACCTGGAGCTCCTACGAGCAGTACTTC. Using reference TRBV7-2 and TRBJ2-7 for the parts outside the CDR3, the full variable domain is GAGVSQSPSNKVTEKGKDVELRCDPISGHTALYWYRQSLGQGLEFLIYFQGNSAPDKSGLPSDRFSAERTGGSVSTLTIQRTQQEDSAVYLCASVTGTWSSYEQYFGPGTRLTVT.

This clonotype occurred a few times. The genes are TRBV5-1 and TRBJ2-3; 8 bases are a match to TRBD2. CDR3 length equals 16 residues. V was pared by 4 bases and J by 4 bases, with 11 bases of the junction left unmatched. Looked up from germline, CDR1 is SGHRS and CDR2 is YFSETQ. CDR3 sequence: CASSPGLVAEADTQYF. In nucleotides, the CDR3 is TGCGCCAGCAGCCCGGGACTAGTGGCCGAGGCAGATACGCAGTATTTT.

This clonotype was picked up many times. The chain recombines TRBV4-2 with TRBJ2-3; D might be TRBD2 (7 bases). The CDR3 loop spans 17 amino acids. Per germline, CDR1 LGHNA and CDR2 YNFKEQ. V was pared by 4 bases and J by 2 bases, with 19 bases between. The CDR3 here is CASSRLITGGYTDTQYF. The CDR3 DNA sequence: TGTGCCAGCAGCCGATTAATTACGGGGGGCTACACAGATACGCAGTATTTT.

The V and J genes are TRBV11-2 and TRBJ2-1; 9 positions agree with TRBD2. The germline V gene has CDR1 SGHAT and CDR2 FQNNGV. V shed 1 base, J shed 5 bases, and the junction held 3 bases outside the gene matches. This CDR3 comprises 15 residues. CDR3 sequence: CASSLGSGSHNEQFF. CDR3 DNA: TGTGCCAGCAGCTTAGGTAGCGGGAGCCACAATGAGCAGTTCTTC.

This clonotype was detected ten times or more. The V and J genes are TRBV5-1 and TRBJ2-7; D call uncertain. The germline V gene encodes CDR1 SGHRS and CDR2 YFSETQ. CDR3 length equals 12 residues. Trimming removed 0 bases from V and 5 bases from J, with 6 bases in between. The CDR3: CASSLVGDEQYF. CDR3 DNA: TGCGCCAGCAGCTTGGTTGGAGACGAGCAGTACTTC.

A few counts support this clonotype. The chain is built from TRBV6-1 and TRBJ2-1; 11 bases line up with TRBD2. There are 16 residues in the CDR3. Trimming at V came to 4 bases and at J to 0 bases, leaving 2 bases not matched to a gene. The germline V gene encodes CDR1 MNHNS and CDR2 SASEGT. CDR3 sequence reads: CASSASGGISYNEQFF. The CDR3 DNA sequence: TGTGCCAGCAGTGCTAGCGGGGGGATCTCCTACAATGAGCAGTTCTTC.

This clonotype was recorded many times. The V call is TRBV29-1, the J call TRBJ2-7; D might be TRBD1 or TRBD2, each matching 6 bases. V shed 7 bases and J shed 5 bases, with 15 bases lying between them. The CDR3 contains 12 residues. Germline-derived CDR1 and CDR2 are SQVTM and ANQGSEA. The CDR3 sequence is CSASRGADEQYF. The CDR3 DNA follows: TGCAGCGCCTCAAGGGGGGCTGACGAGCAGTACTTC.

This clonotype was counted at least ten times. The chain combines TRBV15 with TRBJ2-1; D ambiguous. V was trimmed by 0 bases and J by 6 bases, leaving 9 bases between them. Germline CDR1 and CDR2: LNHNV and YYDKDF (reference sequence). The CDR3 sequence is 14 residues long. CDR3 region: CATSRDTHSNEQFF. CDR3 DNA: TGTGCCACCAGCAGAGATACCCACTCCAATGAGCAGTTCTTC.

The chain recombines TRBV6-2 or TRBV6-3 with TRBJ1-5; D unresolved. The CDR3 has 16 residues. Trimming left V 0 bases short and J 4 bases short, with 13 bases between. The V gene's germline CDR1 is MNHEY and CDR2 SVGEGT. In nucleotides, the CDR3 is TGTGCCAGCAGTTACTCATCGGGCAACCTGAATCAGCCCCAGCATTTT. This translates into CASSYSSGNLNQPQHF.

This clonotype was picked up a small number of times. CDR3 DNA sequence: TGCAGTGCTAGAGATCTCCGGGTACTTAGCAATCAGCCCCAGCATTTT. Amino acid sequence: CSARDLRVLSNQPQHF. The rearrangement uses TRBV20-1 and TRBJ1-5; D remains ambiguous. CDR1 DFQATT and CDR2 SNEGSKA come from the germline V gene (reference sequence). The CDR3 spans 16 residues. The ends were cut back, 0 bases at V and 0 bases at J, with 12 bases in the middle.

This clonotype was observed a few times. This chain connects TRBV13 to TRBJ2-7; 13 nucleotides match TRBD2. The CDR3 is 15 amino acids. Germline assignment: CDR1 PRHDT and CDR2 FYEKMQ (reference sequence). The J segment lost 2 bases and the V segment lost 4 bases, leaving 2 bases of the junction unmatched. This CDR3 is CASSSGLAGAYEQYF. CDR3 in DNA: TGTGCCAGCAGCTCCGGACTAGCGGGAGCCTACGAGCAGTACTTC. The whole variable domain, filled in from reference TRBV13 and TRBJ2-7, reads AAGVIQSPRHLIKEKRETATLKCYPIPRHDTVYWYQQGPGQDPQFLISFYEKMQSDKGSIPDRFSAQQFSDYHSELNMSSLELGDSALYFCASSSGLAGAYEQYFGPGTRLTVT.

This clonotype was recorded a few times. The V and J genes are TRBV20-1 and TRBJ2-7; no definite D call. The CDR3 is 11 residues long. The V and J ends lost 7 bases and 3 bases respectively, with 10 bases between them. Germline V gene data show CDR1 as DFQATT and CDR2 as SNEGSKA (reference sequence). CDR3 sequence (DNA): TGCAGTGTTATCCGAAACTACGAGCAGTACTTC. Residues: CSVIRNYEQYF.

The sample holds many counts of this clonotype. The rearrangement joins TRBV2 to TRBJ2-2; no reliable D call. The CDR3 spans 14 residues. CDR1 is SNHLY and CDR2 is FYNNEI in the germline V gene. V lost 6 bases and J lost 2, with 10 bases in between. Here the CDR3 reads CASRAGPNTGELFF. The CDR3 DNA sequence: TGTGCCAGCAGGGCCGGGCCTAACACCGGGGAGCTGTTTTTT.

The rearrangement joins TRBV7-6 to TRBJ2-1, with 8 positions matching TRBD1. The CDR3 runs 15 residues. V was clipped by 3 bases and J by 2 bases; unmatched bases: 3. Germline V CDR1 and CDR2: SGHVS, FNYEAQ. CDR3 DNA sequence: TGTGCCAGCAGCTTGACAGGGGTCGCCTACAATGAGCAGTTCTTC. This encodes CASSLTGVAYNEQFF.

CDR3 bases: TGTGCCAGCAGTACCAGGGTGCAAGAGACCCAGTACTTC. Translated, it gives CASSTRVQETQYF. This sequence joins TRBV27 and TRBJ2-5; maybe TRBD1 (5 bases). There are 13 residues in the CDR3. V lost 5 bases and J lost 2, with 9 bases in between. Germline lookup yields CDR1 MNHEY and CDR2 SMNVEV (reference sequence).

The chain is built from TRBV30 and TRBJ1-1, with D tentatively TRBD1 (6 bases). Trimming took 4 bases from V and 6 from J, leaving 18 bases between them. CDR1 is GTSNPN and CDR2 is SVGIG in the germline V gene (reference sequence). The CDR3 runs to 14 residues. The CDR3 here is CAWNSRPGAPEAFF. CDR3 nucleotide sequence: TGTGCCTGGAACAGCCGGCCGGGGGCCCCTGAAGCTTTCTTT. Supplemented by reference TRBV30 and TRBJ1-1, the full variable domain reads SQTIHQWPATLVQPVGSPLSLECTVEGTSNPNLYWYRQAAGRGLQLLFYSVGIGQISSEVPQNLSASRPQDRQFILSSKKLLLSDSGFYLCAWNSRPGAPEAFFGQGTRLTVV.